This T cell receptor (beta chain) was recovered during a study of T cells in Graves' hyperthyroidism and ophthalmopathy. This clonotype came up many times. Its specificity is unknown. Study findings and constraints: With a median lead of around 6.7 months before onset, the model predicted ophthalmopathy.

Uncontrolled infection, other autoimmune disease, pregnancy or lactation led to exclusion. Template material for amplifying TCR beta CDR3 regions consisted of RNA transcripts. TCR CDR3 underwent first-round RT-PCR with the HTBI primer set. TCRdb re-called the multiplex PCR reads through MiXCR, storing one row per CDR3 protein. Here the sample spans some 360,000 distinct CDR3 sequences, 14% being singletons. Germline V lookup: CDR1 SNHLY, CDR2 FYNNEI. V lost 6 bases and J 5 bases, leaving 10 bases between the germline ends. This CDR3 comprises 12 residues. The chain employs TRBV2 and TRBJ2-5; D not resolved. The sequence was obtained from a woman aged 60 to 75 with Graves' hyperthyroidism. The specimen was blood. DNA for the CDR3: TGTGCCAGCAGCCGTTCCTCCGAGACCCAGTACTTC. Protein product: CASSRSSETQYF.